This record covers a single TCR beta chain. Antigen specificity is unknown. The record originates from a study of T cell responses to AZD1222 COVID-19 vaccine. Broader study findings: Sampled repertoires all dated from after the peak T cell response. There were vaccine-associated CD4 TCRs across spike, dominant at 160-218 and 743-854. Donors skewed white British and female; clonal diversity was possibly underestimated.

TCRdb's copy holds only in-frame clones and misses some; the assay was immunoSEQ multiplex PCR. In the table there are some 140,000 clones, less than 90% of which are singletons. Trimming removed 5 bases at V and 0 bases at J, with 5 bases between. Germline V gives CDR1 MNHEY, CDR2 SVGAGI. The CDR3 length is 13 residues. The clonotype was recovered from an adult in good health. J is TRBJ1-5 and V is TRBV6-5, with no clear D. Sequenced here: peripheral blood, sampled on day 0 of AZD1222 vaccination. CDR3 residues: CASSMGSNQPQHF. DNA of the CDR3: TGTGCCAGCAGTATGGGTAGCAATCAGCCCCAGCATTTT.